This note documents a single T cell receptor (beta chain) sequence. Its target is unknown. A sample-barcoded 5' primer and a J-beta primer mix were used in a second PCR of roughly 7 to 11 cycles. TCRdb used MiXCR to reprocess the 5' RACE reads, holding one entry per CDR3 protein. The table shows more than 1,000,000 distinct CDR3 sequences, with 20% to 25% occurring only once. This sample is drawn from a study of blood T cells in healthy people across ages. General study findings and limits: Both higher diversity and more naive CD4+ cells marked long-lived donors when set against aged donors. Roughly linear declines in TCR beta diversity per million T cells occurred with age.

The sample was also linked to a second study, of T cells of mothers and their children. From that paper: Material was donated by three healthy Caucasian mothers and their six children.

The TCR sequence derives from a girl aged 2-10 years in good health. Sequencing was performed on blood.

The CDR3 DNA sequence: TGCGCCAGCAGCCAAGATCCCTCGGGTAGCGGGCTCTCCTACGAGCAGTACTTC. Its protein is CASSQDPSGSGLSYEQYF. V gene TRBV4-1 combines with J gene TRBJ2-7; 7 bases are a match to TRBD2. This CDR3 is built from 18 residues. Trimming at V came to 0 bases and at J to 0 bases, leaving 11 bases not matched to a gene. Germline-derived CDR1 and CDR2 are MGHRA and YSYEKL.